This TCR beta chain was profiled in a study of post-analysis software for immune sequencing data. Findings and limits, study-wide: Normalized Chao1 diversity was significantly lower in multiple sclerosis patients than in controls. Elevated frequency relative to controls characterized roughly 5 TRBV segments in patients, TRBV5-6, TRBV5-1 and TRBV20-1 among them.

CDR1 is SQVTM, CDR2 ANQGSEA, per germline. The CDR3 is 16 amino acids. The V gene end was trimmed by 4 bases and the J gene end by 3 bases; junction bases not matched to a gene: 13. In its sample, this clonotype was seen a few times. Its specificity is unknown. Presence of unique molecular identifiers characterized the TCR beta cDNA libraries. Each CDR3 protein is one row after TCRdb ran MiXCR on the PCR reads. The sample has about 430,000 distinct CDR3 sequences, more than 30% seen once; the top ten hold 6% to 9%. This receptor was identified in a girl aged 2-10 years with multiple sclerosis. This sequence joins TRBV29-1 and TRBJ2-7; 9 bases fit TRBD1. The sample comprised blood. The CDR3 sequence: CSVGAIPGQGFYEQYF. The CDR3 bases are TGCAGCGTTGGAGCGATCCCGGGACAGGGCTTCTACGAGCAGTACTTC.